This TCR beta chain is from a study of T cell clones after liver transplantation. Here immunoSEQ multiplex PCR was the method, and the copy in TCRdb shows in-frame clones only, minus some. The data contain some 80,000 clones, roughly 80% of them singletons. The CDR3 totals 14 residues. Germline trimming cut 7 bases from V and 3 bases from J; bases unmatched to any gene: 5. Germline loops: CDR1 SQVTM, CDR2 ANQGSEA. This clone was recorded only once. The sequence was collected from a human patient who received a liver transplant. Certain T cells may be donor cells from the graft. This sample comprised CD4+ T cells from blood, obtained less than 50 months after liver transplant. The chain has TRBV29-1 and TRBJ2-3; 12 bases line up with TRBD2. CDR3 in DNA: TGCAGCGCCCTGCTAGCGGGGGGGACAGATACGCAGTATTTT. The encoded protein is CSALLAGGTDTQYF.